The clone carrying this TCR beta chain was observed many times. The antigen is unknown. CDR3 length: 14 residues. The germline V gene has CDR1 MNHEY and CDR2 SVGAGI. Germline trimming cut 9 bases from V and 5 bases from J; bases unmatched to any gene: 11. For repertoire sequencing, the TCR beta CDR3 regions were amplified from RNA transcripts. First-round RT-PCR with HTBI primers preceded a second-round multiplex PCR. TCRdb independently ran MiXCR on the multiplex PCR reads; one entry per CDR3 protein. The sample includes around 340,000 distinct CDR3 sequences, roughly 15% seen only once; the top ten take about 12%. The sample belongs to a study of Graves' ophthalmopathy and Graves' hyperthyroidism. General study points: Among expanded thyroid clonotypes above 0.001 frequency, most also occurred in blood.

Ophthalmopathy donors showed moderate-to-severe activity, CAS ≥3, NOSPECS ≥4 and a duration under 3 months. Other autoimmune disease, uncontrolled infection, pregnancy and lactation led to exclusion. About 10 ml of fresh blood yielded the PBMCs by density gradient. This chain joins TRBV6-5 and TRBJ2-5, with 8 bases that match TRBD1. The sequencing input was peripheral blood. This sequence was found in an adult man with Graves' ophthalmopathy. The CDR3 sequence: CASTGGRRAETQYF. The CDR3 DNA reads TGTGCCAGTACAGGGGGACGGAGGGCGGAGACCCAGTACTTC.